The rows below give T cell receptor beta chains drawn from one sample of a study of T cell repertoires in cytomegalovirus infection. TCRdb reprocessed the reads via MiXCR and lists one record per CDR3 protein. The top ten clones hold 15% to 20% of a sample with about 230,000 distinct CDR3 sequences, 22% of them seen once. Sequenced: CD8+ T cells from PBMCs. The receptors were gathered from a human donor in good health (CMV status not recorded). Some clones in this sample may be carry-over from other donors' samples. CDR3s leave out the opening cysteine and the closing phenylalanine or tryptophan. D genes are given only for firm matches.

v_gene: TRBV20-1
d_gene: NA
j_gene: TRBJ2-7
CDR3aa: SASSLGTAYEQY

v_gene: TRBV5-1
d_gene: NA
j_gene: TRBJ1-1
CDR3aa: ASSPSPPEAF

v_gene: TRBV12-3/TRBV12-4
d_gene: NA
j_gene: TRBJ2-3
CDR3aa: ASSSGLPADTQY

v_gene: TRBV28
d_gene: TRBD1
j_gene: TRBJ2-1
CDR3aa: ASSLSGQGPFNEQF

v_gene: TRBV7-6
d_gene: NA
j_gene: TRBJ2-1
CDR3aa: ASSTSRNNEQF

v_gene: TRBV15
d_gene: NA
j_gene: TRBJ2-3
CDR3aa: ATSRDLNTDTQY

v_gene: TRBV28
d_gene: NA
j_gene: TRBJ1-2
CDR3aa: ASSWAIGGNGYT

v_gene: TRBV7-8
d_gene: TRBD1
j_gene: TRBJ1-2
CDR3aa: ASSLEGADGYT

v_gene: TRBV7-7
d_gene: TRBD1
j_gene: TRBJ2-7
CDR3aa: ASSFRQGNEQY

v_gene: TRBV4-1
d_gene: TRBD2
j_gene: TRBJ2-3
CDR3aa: ASSRRLADSTDTQY

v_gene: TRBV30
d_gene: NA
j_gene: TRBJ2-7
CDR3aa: AWSAGTSYEQY

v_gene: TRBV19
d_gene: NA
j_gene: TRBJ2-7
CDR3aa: ASSISGTYEQY

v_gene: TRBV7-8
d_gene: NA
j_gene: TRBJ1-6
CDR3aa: ASSLAREGYNSPLH

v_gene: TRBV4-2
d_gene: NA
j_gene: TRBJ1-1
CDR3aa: ASSQGTAVFMNTEAF

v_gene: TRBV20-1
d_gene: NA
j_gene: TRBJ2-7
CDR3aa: SAREYEQY

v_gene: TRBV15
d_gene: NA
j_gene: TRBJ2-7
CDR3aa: ATSNSATYEQY